One and the same sample provided the 21 T cell receptor beta chains below, sequenced in a study of T cell responses to AZD1222 COVID-19 vaccine. Sequenced by immunoSEQ multiplex PCR; TCRdb stores in-frame clones only, minus some. The sample carries some 200,000 clones, about nine tenths recorded once. The sample here was peripheral blood, taken 28 days after the second AZD1222 dose. The receptors were gathered from an adult who received the AZD1222 COVID-19 vaccine.

The gene calls are TRBV2 and TRBJ1-1, with D unresolved. The CDR3 spans 14 residues. The ends were cut back, 1 base at V and 11 bases at J, with 17 bases in the middle. Germline V lookup: CDR1 SNHLY, CDR2 FYNNEI. The CDR3 protein is CASSEERGLGRAFF. The CDR3 nucleotides are TGTGCCAGCAGTGAAGAGCGGGGATTGGGTAGGGCTTTCTTT. Based on the CDR3 plus reference TRBV2 and TRBJ1-1, the full variable domain is EPEVTQTPSHQVTQMGQEVILRCVPISNHLYFYWYRQILGQKVEFLVSFYNNEISEKSEIFDDQFSVERPDGSNFTLKIRSTKLEDSAMYFCASSEERGLGRAFFGQGTRLTVV.

This clone appeared a single time. The CDR3 region has the DNA TGTGCCAGCACCAGCAGGGGGGTGAGTAATTCACCCCTCCACTTT. Translation gives CASTSRGVSNSPLHF. V usage is TRBV6-5 and J usage is TRBJ1-6; 7 bases fit TRBD1. The CDR3 loop spans 15 amino acids. Trimming cost V 7 bases and J 6 bases; bases outside gene matches: 9. The germline V gene has CDR1 MNHEY and CDR2 SVGAGI.

There are a few counts of this clone. The V call is TRBV25-1, the J call TRBJ1-2; no clear D. Trimming pared 6 bases from V and 3 bases from J, leaving 8 bases between. The CDR3 is 12 residues long. Germline values: CDR1 MGHDK, CDR2 SYGVNS. In nucleotides, the CDR3 is TGTGCCAGCAGGGATGCTTACTATGGCTACACCTTC. Its protein product is CASRDAYYGYTF.

This rearrangement joins TRBV4-1 to TRBJ2-2; 11 nucleotides line up with TRBD1. The V gene's germline CDR1 is MGHRA and CDR2 YSYEKL. The CDR3 contains 16 residues. J gave up 4 bases and V 2 bases, and 3 bases lay outside the gene matches. CDR3 in amino acids: CASSQMGTGGTGELFF. CDR3 bases: TGCGCCAGCAGCCAAATGGGGACAGGGGGCACCGGGGAGCTGTTTTTT.

The rearrangement uses TRBV7-9 and TRBJ1-2; perhaps TRBD1 as D (6 bases). The V gene's germline CDR1 is SEHNR and CDR2 FQNEAQ (reference sequence). Trimming took off 6 bases at V and 8 bases at J, with 13 bases between the two ends. The CDR3 totals 12 residues. The CDR3, as DNA: TGTGCCAGCAGTAGACAGGTCGGGGGCTACACCTTC. Translation gives CASSRQVGGYTF.

This chain links TRBV27 with TRBJ2-7; 10 nucleotides match TRBD2. Trimming cost V 4 bases and J 5 bases; bases outside gene matches: 8. The germline V gene encodes CDR1 MNHEY and CDR2 SMNVEV (reference sequence). The CDR3 runs 15 residues. The CDR3 coding sequence is TGTGCCAGCAGTTACTCTAGCGGGAGTTCCCACGAGCAGTACTTC. It is translated as CASSYSSGSSHEQYF.

V gene TRBV3-1 (or the pseudogene TRBV3-2) combines with J gene TRBJ1-6; D is unclear. V was cut by 8 bases and J by 0 bases, with 11 bases left in between. There are 15 residues in the CDR3. The germline V gene has CDR1 LGHDT and CDR2 YNNKEL (reference sequence). Here the CDR3 DNA reads TGTGCCAGCCGATCCGGGGACTCCTATAATTCACCCCTCCACTTT. It translates to CASRSGDSYNSPLHF.

CDR3 DNA: TGTGCCACCAGCCTACAGGGGTCGACCGGCAATGAGCAGTTCTTC. This encodes CATSLQGSTGNEQFF. The chain employs TRBV24-1 and TRBJ2-1; 7 bases are a match to TRBD1. The germline CDR1 and CDR2 sequences are KGHDR and SFDVKD. The J segment lost 6 bases and the V segment lost 7 bases, leaving 11 bases of the junction unmatched. There are 15 residues in the CDR3.

The chain has TRBV6-6 and TRBJ2-1, with 12 bases identical to TRBD2. V lost 10 bases, J lost 5 bases, and 6 bases stayed unmatched. The V gene's germline CDR1 is MNHNY and CDR2 SVGAGI (reference sequence). This CDR3 has 14 amino acids. The chain's CDR3 is CATRTSGTNNEQFF. CDR3 DNA: TGTGCCACCAGGACTAGCGGGACTAACAATGAGCAGTTCTTC.

V is TRBV5-6 and J is TRBJ2-1; D is possibly TRBD2 (5 bases). This CDR3 is built from 15 residues. In germline, CDR1 is SGHDT, CDR2 YYEEEE. V was pared by 3 bases and J by 3 bases, with 13 bases between. The CDR3 spells CASSSGLLNYNEQFF. DNA for the CDR3: TGTGCCAGCAGCTCCGGACTCCTAAACTACAATGAGCAGTTCTTC.

The rearrangement links TRBV11-2 to TRBJ1-2; D ambiguous. The CDR3 sequence is 17 residues long. Germline lookup yields CDR1 SGHAT and CDR2 FQNNGV. The germline V and J ends were trimmed by 0 bases and 0 bases, with 14 bases remaining between them. DNA of the CDR3: TGTGCCAGCAGCTTAGATGGACGGAGCCAAGCTAACTATGGCTACACCTTC. It codes for CASSLDGRSQANYGYTF.

The chain employs TRBV24-1 and TRBJ2-3; possibly TRBD1 for D (6 bases). CDR3 length: 15 residues. V was shortened by 1 base and J by 4 bases, with 11 bases between the two germline ends. CDR1 KGHDR and CDR2 SFDVKD come from the germline V gene. The CDR3 spells CATSDFPGTPDTQYF. The CDR3 bases are TGTGCCACCAGTGATTTTCCCGGGACACCAGATACGCAGTATTTT.

The genes are TRBV10-2 and TRBJ2-5; 16 nucleotides align to TRBD2. CDR3 size: 16 residues. Germline CDR1 and CDR2: WSHSY and SAAADI. Trimming at V came to 6 bases and at J to 5 bases, leaving 6 bases not matched to a gene. Written as DNA, the CDR3 is TGCGCCAGCAGGGGACTAGCGGGAGGGCCGGAGGAGACCCAGTACTTC. This sequence encodes CASRGLAGGPEETQYF.

A single count supports this clone. This chain uses TRBV2 with TRBJ2-7; the D is unclear. CDR1 and CDR2 (germline): SNHLY, FYNNEI. CDR3 length equals 14 residues. The V gene lost 6 bases and the J gene lost 7 bases, with 19 bases spanning the gap. CDR3: CASRRASNLWEQYF. The CDR3 DNA is TGTGCCAGCAGAAGGGCTAGTAACCTTTGGGAGCAGTACTTC. The full variable domain, rest sourced from reference TRBV2 and TRBJ2-7, is EPEVTQTPSHQVTQMGQEVILRCVPISNHLYFYWYRQILGQKVEFLVSFYNNEISEKSEIFDDQFSVERPDGSNFTLKIRSTKLEDSAMYFCASRRASNLWEQYFGPGTRLTVT.

This clone was seen only a few times. The chain combines TRBV6-5 with TRBJ2-7; 8 bases match TRBD1. Germline V gene lookup returns CDR1 MNHEY and CDR2 SVGAGI. V was clipped by 5 bases and J by 4 bases; unmatched bases: 7. The CDR3 is 14 residues long. CDR3 DNA: TGTGCCAGCAGTCCCCAGGGGGCGGTGTACGAGCAGTACTTC. It specifies CASSPQGAVYEQYF.

This clone is a singleton in its sample. Additional DNA sequences in this sample encode the identical CDR3. The chain links TRBV9 to TRBJ1-2; D is perhaps TRBD1 (5 bases). The CDR3 totals 14 residues. Germline CDR1 is SGDLS and CDR2 is YYNGEE. V dropped 2 bases and J dropped 2 bases, with 10 bases sitting between them. The CDR3, as DNA: TGTGCCAGCAGCGTGGGGGACGGCAACTATGGCTACACCTTC. Translating it yields CASSVGDGNYGYTF.

This clone was detected only a few times. The chain links TRBV12-3 or TRBV12-4 to TRBJ1-3; D uncertain. Between the trimmed V and J ends, which lost 2 bases and 10 bases, there was a span of 9 bases. The CDR3 length is 12 residues. CDR3 DNA: TGTGCCAGCAGTTTATACGGGGATACCATATATTTT. It specifies CASSLYGDTIYF.

The rearrangement links TRBV7-2 to TRBJ2-1, with TRBD2 matching over 9 bases. The CDR3 runs to 15 residues. The V gene end was trimmed by 5 bases and the J gene end by 9 bases; junction bases not matched to a gene: 11. CDR1 and CDR2 (germline): SGHTA, FQGNSA. The CDR3 protein is CASSQRIAGEGEQFF. The CDR3 coding sequence is TGTGCCAGCAGCCAACGGATAGCGGGAGAGGGTGAGCAGTTCTTC.

V is TRBV27 and J is TRBJ1-2; unclear D gene. Looked up from germline, CDR1 is MNHEY and CDR2 is SMNVEV (reference sequence). V was cut by 5 bases and J by 6 bases, with 19 bases left in between. The CDR3 has 15 residues. As DNA, the CDR3 is TGTGCCAGCAGTCCCCGGCCCCAGCTGGACGATGGCTACACCTTC. It encodes CASSPRPQLDDGYTF.

The chain combines TRBV7-9 with TRBJ1-2; possible D gene TRBD1, 6 bases. The CDR3 sequence is 13 residues long. Trimming left V 7 bases short and J 2 bases short, with 11 bases between. CDR1 SEHNR and CDR2 FQNEAQ come from the germline V gene (reference sequence). In DNA form, the CDR3 reads TGTGCCAGCACCCTTCAGGGGAACTATGGCTACACCTTC. Its translation: CASTLQGNYGYTF.

On this clone: The junction shows a germline mismatch at one end, possibly a read error. CDR3 protein: CASGDRNFRANEKLFF. For the CDR3, the DNA is TGTGCCAGCGGTGACAGGAACTTTCGAGCTAATGAAAAACTGTTTTTT. The chain recombines TRBV2 with TRBJ1-4; D possibly corresponds to TRBD1 (6 bases). In germline, CDR1 is SNHLY, CDR2 FYNNEI. The CDR3 has 16 amino acids.